This T cell receptor beta chain is drawn from a study of T-cell reconstitution after alpha-beta-depleted transplantation in children. Unique molecular identifiers were used in preparing the TCRbeta library. TCRdb reanalysed the PCR reads using MiXCR and keeps one entry per CDR3 protein. Counted here are about 590,000 distinct CDR3 sequences, over 10% occurring once; the ten biggest clones make up 2% to 2.5%. V dropped 5 bases and J dropped 2 bases, with 28 bases sitting between them. From germline, CDR1 is DFQATT and CDR2 SNEGSKA (reference sequence). The CDR3 is made up of 19 amino acids. Ten or more counts support this clonotype.

The clonotype originates from a male patient aged 5 to 17 who had a stem cell transplant for acute myeloid leukemia, so the T cells may come from the graft donor. The specimen was PBMCs, mostly from graft donor cells, collected 360 days after TCRalphabeta/CD19-depleted stem cell transplant. This sequence joins TRBV20-1 and TRBJ1-5; D might be TRBD1 (5 bases). CDR3 residues: CSAPNSLGDYGIGNQPQHF. The CDR3 DNA is TGCAGTGCTCCAAACAGTCTGGGGGATTACGGGATTGGCAATCAGCCCCAGCATTTT.